The TCR beta chain under discussion was sequenced for a study of blood T cell repertoires in COVID-19 (dated by TCRdb to between 2020 and 2021). Broadly, across the study: Collaborator samples came from the United States, Italy and Spain and covered acute and convalescent phases of COVID-19. Samples came from the ongoing ImmuneRACE study (first 160 participants) plus 1,254 subjects from 6 global collaborators. Sample metadata almost always included a de-identified subject ID, COVID-19 status, age in years and sex. Where available, HLA class I and class II types were taken from metadata supplied by the sample provider and were not determined by assay-based typing. The dataset comprised deeply sampled blood TCRbeta repertoires from subjects exposed to, actively infected with, or recovered from COVID-19. The material from the prospective study consisted of cDNA or gDNA derived from T cells, B-cell-depleted T cells, or PBMCs. The repertoires were released in a freely available public database meant as a resource for research on the immune response to SARS-CoV-2.

With regard to this clone: No antigen is known for it. One base away there is no much larger clone; base qualities are not given.

One collaborating source in Seattle enrolled patients during active infection and followed them longitudinally through the course of disease. The collaborating institutions used their own protocols to collect whole blood in K2EDTA tubes. Collaborator samples were shipped for TCRbeta analysis as frozen whole blood, isolated PBMCs, or DNA extracted from either sample type. The paper as a whole reports these results and caveats: The amount of clinical and demographic metadata varied by source and participant and was provided uncurated.

The immunoSEQ Assay, a bias-controlled multiplex PCR, was used to amplify TCRbeta CDR3 regions from genomic DNA. As for the original processing: The number of nucleated cells in each sample was estimated from the amplification of reference gene primers within the assay. Sequence reads were collapsed and filtered to measure the absolute abundance of every unique TCRbeta CDR3 rearrangement. For each sample, productive Simpson clonality was calculated as the square root of Simpson's diversity index over productive rearrangements. TCRdb carries this immuneACCESS record with in-frame sequences only. Its versions omit some clonotypes, under half of them owing to an unresolved V gene in the studies checked, with the rest unexplained. Clone size and V and J calls were adopted from that table, with D and trimming inferred from the DNA. The sample table records fewer than 350,000 clones; more than 70% of these occur just once. Jointly, the top ten make up over 3.5% of the sample.

The germline V gene sets CDR1 to SGHRS and CDR2 to YFSETQ. From V the trimming removes 5 bases and from J it removes 4 bases, while the gene matches leave 17 bases of the junction unaccounted for. From the cysteine through the phenylalanine, the CDR3 covers 18 amino acids. Only the CDR3 part of the read is kept: 54 bases, read in frame from the first base. The clonotype originates from a woman aged 55-70 years with COVID-19, enrolled during active disease. Recombination linked TRBV5-1 to TRBJ2-2, with 7 central nucleotides matching TRBD1. The sequencing sample was made of peripheral blood. CDR3 region: CASRSSKDRVGSTGELFF. At the DNA level, the sequence is TGCGCCAGCAGATCCAGCAAAGACAGGGTGGGGAGCACCGGGGAGCTGTTTTTT.